This TCR beta chain was captured in a study of T cells after yellow fever vaccination. Study background: For low cell numbers, libraries were made with SMART-Seq v4 Ultra Low Input. Broader study findings: Any FACS-sorted repertoire could hold abundant clonotypes that contaminate it from the bulk population. Some clonotypes, a small share, were shared between CD4 and CD8 compartments. Most primary-vaccination clones recurred post-booster (roughly 96% CD4, over 70% CD8).

Trimming took 2 bases from V and 5 from J, leaving 11 bases between them. The germline V gene has CDR1 MNHEY and CDR2 SVGAGI. CDR3 length equals 14 residues. TCRdb reprocessed the 5' RACE reads via MiXCR and lists one record per CDR3 protein. The repertoire holds about 46,000 distinct CDR3 sequences, with 6% to 7% as singletons. This clonotype was recorded a few times. Sequenced material: PBMCs, either bulk or a sorted T-cell subset (CD4+, CD8+, memory, or dextramer-sorted; not recorded which), taken 45 days after the yellow fever booster vaccination. The clonotype was recovered from a man aged 30 to 45 who received the YFV17D yellow fever vaccine. This chain connects TRBV6-5 to TRBJ2-3; D unclear. The CDR3 is CASSYIGRGDTQYF. CDR3 nucleotide sequence: TGTGCCAGCAGTTACATAGGGCGTGGAGATACGCAGTATTTT.